A single sample gave rise to the 4 T cell receptor beta chains below, sequenced in a study of blood T cell repertoires in COVID-19. Sequencing used immunoSEQ multiplex PCR; TCRdb keeps in-frame clones, though not all of them. Here the sample spans about 16,000 clones, about 91% being singletons. Sequences were obtained from peripheral blood. The receptor source for this set is a human donor in a cohort sampled during active COVID-19.

CDR3 coding DNA: TGTGCCAGCAACCGGGGACAGGGGGCTTATGAAAAACTGTTTTTT. As protein: CASNRGQGAYEKLFF. The chain employs TRBV6-6 and TRBJ1-4, with 12 bases that match TRBD1. The germline V gene encodes CDR1 MNHNY and CDR2 SVGAGI (reference sequence). The CDR3 is 15 amino acids. With V trimmed by 7 bases and J by 6 bases, 6 bases remained unmatched.

In regard to this clone: In the same sample, other DNA sequences code for this CDR3. The chain joins TRBV30 to TRBJ2-7, with D unclear. CDR1 GTSNPN and CDR2 SVGIG come from the germline V gene (reference sequence). V lost 0 bases and J lost 4, with 7 bases in between. The CDR3 runs 12 residues. This chain's CDR3 is CAWSVGDYEQYF. CDR3 DNA: TGTGCCTGGAGTGTAGGAGATTACGAGCAGTACTTC.

The chain couples TRBV28 to TRBJ1-1; 7 positions match TRBD1. The J segment lost 1 base and the V segment lost 4 bases, leaving 6 bases of the junction unmatched. CDR1 and CDR2 from the germline V gene are MDHEN and SYDVKM. The CDR3 is made up of 15 amino acids. CDR3 in amino acids: CASSSTGTENTEAFF. Written as DNA, the CDR3 is TGTGCCAGCAGTTCGACCGGGACAGAGAACACTGAAGCTTTCTTT. The variable domain in full, with the rest retrieved from reference TRBV28 and TRBJ1-1, is DVKVTQSSRYLVKRTGEKVFLECVQDMDHENMFWYRQDPGLGLRLIYFSYDVKMKEKGDIPEGYSVSREKKERFSLILESASTNQTSMYLCASSSTGTENTEAFFGQGTRLTVV.

The V gene is TRBV28, the J gene TRBJ1-5, with D hard to call. Trimming took 3 bases from V and 0 from J, leaving 9 bases between them. The CDR3 is made up of 15 amino acids. From germline, CDR1 is MDHEN and CDR2 SYDVKM. The CDR3: CASSLPGNSNQPQHF. For the CDR3, the DNA is TGTGCCAGCAGTTTGCCAGGAAATAGCAATCAGCCCCAGCATTTT.